Listed here are 13 T cell receptor beta chains from one sample, sequenced in a study of blood T cell repertoires in COVID-19. The protocol was immunoSEQ multiplex PCR, while the TCRdb copy is restricted to in-frame clones and leaves out a portion. Here the sample spans 250,000 to 300,000 clones, roughly 83% being singletons. Sequencing input: peripheral blood. These receptors all stem from a man aged 55 to 70 who had recovered from COVID-19.

The chain carries TRBV14 and TRBJ2-1; 7 bases line up with TRBD2. This CDR3 has 13 residues. J lost 13 bases, V lost 5 bases, and 11 bases had no gene match. Germline CDR1 and CDR2: SGHDN and FVKESK. In DNA form, the CDR3 reads TGTGCCAGCAGCTCGGAATCCCGCGGGAGACAGTTCTTC. Its protein is CASSSESRGRQFF.

This clone has just a few counts. V and J are TRBV6-6 and TRBJ2-7, with D unclear. From germline, CDR1 is MNHNY and CDR2 SVGAGI (reference sequence). The V end was cut by 2 bases, the J end by 6 bases, with 5 bases between. CDR3 length equals 11 residues. In DNA form, the CDR3 reads TGTGCCAGCAGTTACCTCCTCGAGCAGTACTTC. This gives the protein CASSYLLEQYF.

The V and J genes are TRBV27 and TRBJ2-7; D is perhaps TRBD2 (5 bases). The CDR3 runs to 11 residues. V lost 10 bases and J lost 6, with 13 bases in between. The germline V gene has CDR1 MNHEY and CDR2 SMNVEV (reference sequence). The CDR3 loop is CATHFRGEQYF. CDR3 bases: TGTGCCACCCATTTCCGGGGCGAGCAGTACTTC.

V gene TRBV6-6 combines with J gene TRBJ1-1; the D gene is possibly TRBD1 (6 bases). Per germline, CDR1 MNHNY and CDR2 SVGAGI (reference sequence). The CDR3 has 15 amino acids. Deletions cut 5 bases from V and 1 base from J, with 14 bases between. The CDR3 DNA is TGTGCCAGCAGTCTAGGGGGACACGGGAACACTGAAGCTTTCTTT. Protein product: CASSLGGHGNTEAFF.

The V call is TRBV19, the J call TRBJ2-7, with TRBD1 as a possible D gene (6 bases). Germline V gene lookup returns CDR1 LNHDA and CDR2 SQIVND (reference sequence). V gave up 3 bases and J gave up 3 bases, with 9 bases separating them. The CDR3 loop spans 13 amino acids. CDR3 amino acids: CASSMRDNYEQYF. The CDR3 coding sequence is TGTGCCAGTAGTATGAGGGACAACTACGAGCAGTACTTC.

The chain joins TRBV21-1 to TRBJ2-5; the table's D call TRBD1 went unverified against the DNA. TRBV21-1 is a recognized pseudogene. CDR3 length equals 14 residues. The chain's CDR3 is CASSYRGRGETQYF. CDR3 DNA sequence: TGTGCCAGCAGCTACAGGGGGAGGGGGGAGACCCAGTACTTC.

The chain combines TRBV11-2 with TRBJ2-1; TRBD1 might be the D (5 bases). The CDR3 extends over 14 amino acids. Germline CDR1 reads SGHAT; CDR2 reads FQNNGV. V shed 0 bases and J shed 6 bases, with 9 bases lying between them. This CDR3 reads CASSLDSGRNEQFF. The CDR3, as DNA: TGTGCCAGCAGCTTAGATTCAGGGCGCAATGAGCAGTTCTTC.

The V call is TRBV11-2, the J call TRBJ1-1; 7 bases map to TRBD1. V shed 5 bases, J shed 0 bases, and the junction held 9 bases outside the gene matches. Germline lookup yields CDR1 SGHAT and CDR2 FQNNGV. CDR3 length equals 16 residues. CDR3 loop: CASSPRTGIMNTEAFF. CDR3 bases: TGTGCCAGCAGCCCTCGGACAGGTATCATGAACACTGAAGCTTTCTTT.

The chain has TRBV11-3 and TRBJ2-5, with D perhaps TRBD1 (5 bases). The V gene lost 5 bases and the J gene lost 7 bases, with 11 bases spanning the gap. Germline V gene lookup returns CDR1 SGHNT and CDR2 YENEEA. CDR3 length: 12 amino acids. The CDR3 coding sequence is TGTGCCAGCAGCCAGGGCGAGAGGACCCAGTACTTC. It yields the protein CASSQGERTQYF.

The V call is TRBV15, the J call TRBJ1-2, with D perhaps matching TRBD1 (5 bases). The CDR3 sequence is 15 residues long. Germline V gene lookup returns CDR1 LNHNV and CDR2 YYDKDF (reference sequence). Trimming removed 0 bases at V and 8 bases at J, with 16 bases between. Here the CDR3 DNA reads TGTGCCACCAGCAGAGATGGGGGAGGGGTGAAGGGCTACACCTTC. Its protein product is CATSRDGGGVKGYTF. Looking up the rest from reference TRBV15 and TRBJ1-2 gives the full variable domain: DAMVIQNPRYQVTQFGKPVTLSCSQTLNHNVMYWYQQKSSQAPKLLFHYYDKDFNNEADTPDNFQSRRPNTSFCFLDIRSPGLGDTAMYLCATSRDGGGVKGYTFGSGTRLTVV.

CDR3 residues: CAGNKKGKRGPQHF. The CDR3, as DNA: TGTGCCGGCAACAAAAAGGGGAAGCGGGGGCCCCAGCATTTT. This chain links TRBV21-1 with TRBJ1-5. TRBV21-1 is noted as a pseudogene. This CDR3 has 14 amino acids.

The gene calls are TRBV12-3 or TRBV12-4 and TRBJ1-6, with D unclear. Deletions cut 7 bases from V and 7 bases from J, with 11 bases between. CDR3 length: 13 residues. CDR3 coding DNA: TGTGCCAGCACCGTGGGGAGGAATTCACCCCTCCACTTT. Its protein product is CASTVGRNSPLHF.

The chain carries TRBV18 and TRBJ1-2; tentative D call: TRBD1 (6 bases). CDR3 length equals 16 residues. Germline values: CDR1 KGHSH, CDR2 LQKENI. The ends were cut back, 4 bases at V and 8 bases at J, with 23 bases in the middle. The CDR3 DNA reads TGTGCCAGCTCACTAACACAACAGGGCGCGCAGGAGGGCTACACCTTC. As protein: CASSLTQQGAQEGYTF.